This T cell receptor (beta chain) was documented in a study of T-cell reconstitution after alpha-beta-depleted transplantation in children. The TCRbeta library was prepared with unique molecular identifiers. TCRdb reprocessed the PCR reads with MiXCR, giving one entry per CDR3 protein. Among more than 150,000 distinct CDR3 sequences, approximately 6.6% were seen once, and the ten largest hold roughly 3%. The CDR3 has 15 amino acids. With V trimmed by 4 bases and J by 3 bases, 7 bases remained unmatched. Germline-derived CDR1 and CDR2 are DFQATT and SNEGSKA (reference sequence). The chain recombines TRBV20-1 with TRBJ2-2; the match to TRBD2 covers 8 bases. Sample: PBMCs from the stem cell graft donor, taken from the stem cell graft. The TCR was taken from a human donor who donated a stem cell graft to a child with Wiskott-Aldrich syndrome. The CDR3 DNA reads as TGCAGTGCTAACCGAGCGGGGGATTACACCGGGGAGCTGTTTTTT. This codes for CSANRAGDYTGELFF.